This T cell receptor beta chain was recovered during a study of blood T cell repertoires in COVID-19. Study information: Collection of acute and convalescent COVID-19 samples took place in the United States, Italy and Spain. Nucleic acid was either cDNA or gDNA, and it came from T cells, B-cell-depleted T cells, or PBMCs.

TCRdb keeps only in-frame clones here, not all; method: immunoSEQ multiplex PCR. This table holds roughly 250,000 clones, 83% found once. Participant ages covered about 18 to 89 years across about two dozen US areas. Participant reports of clinical history set cohort assignment. V lost 3 bases, J lost 6 bases, and 23 bases lay in between. Germline V lookup: CDR1 SGDLS, CDR2 YYNGEE. The CDR3 has 17 amino acids. This clone was seen a single time. The origin of this receptor is a woman in her thirties or forties who had been exposed to COVID-19. The sequencing input was PBMCs or T cells enriched from blood (not recorded which). The gene calls are TRBV9 and TRBJ2-3; TRBD1 is a possible D gene (5 bases). The CDR3 DNA reads as TGTGCCAGCAGCGCCGATCGACAGTCCGACGGCAGTGATACGCAGTATTTT. Its translation is CASSADRQSDGSDTQYF.